Listed here is a single T cell receptor (beta chain). A much larger clone lies one base from this, so it may be a read error. This specimen belongs to a study of molecular identifiers for immune sequencing clone quantification. CDR3 length: 12 residues. CDR1 is SQVTM and CDR2 is ANQGSEA in the germline V gene. TCRdb processed the PCR reads anew with MiXCR; each CDR3 protein has one entry. The table lists approximately 97,000 distinct CDR3 sequences, under 40% of them singletons, with roughly 10% in the top ten. Naive CD8 T cells were FACS-sorted by CD8+CD4-CCR7+CD45RA+ markers. The sequence was collected from a human donor in good health. Some libraries in this study had Jurkat cell RNA spiked in. The material sequenced was naive CD8+ T cells from blood, with Jurkat cell RNA spiked in. Specified subset: FACS-sorted CD8+CD4-CCR7+CD45RA+ naive T cells. The rearrangement links TRBV29-1 to TRBJ2-5; D is perhaps TRBD1 or TRBD2 (5 bases each). CDR3 sequence (DNA): TGCAGCGCCTGGGACGTTCAAGAGCCCCAGTACTTC. Protein product: CSAWDVQEPQYF.